The following is a TCR beta chain sequence with its context. Its antigen is still unknown. Researchers ran the PCR with 60 Vbeta and 13 Jbeta primers. Clones were sequenced by immunoSEQ multiplex PCR, and TCRdb holds only the in-frame ones, with some missing. This table has around 110,000 clones, roughly 83% appearing once. This specimen belongs to a study of cytomegalovirus exposure and HLA in healthy donors. Whole-study findings and limits: A later analysis reportedly found that, within productive TCRs, an Asian-associated ancestry cluster had fewer N-insertions than the mean observed across the roughly 700 donors. It emerged from a later analysis that several of the most significant clusters appeared to be linked to common viral pathogens. Upon later analysis, TCR association rates were observed to vary by HLA locus, being highest for DRB1 and lowest for HLA-C.

Germline V CDR1 and CDR2: SGHTA, FQGTGA. V lost 3 bases and J 1 base, leaving 15 bases between the germline ends. The CDR3 is 16 residues long. This sequence originates from a young man in good health and CMV-seropositive. The chain recombines TRBV7-3 with TRBJ1-1, with D tentatively TRBD1 (6 bases). Material for sequencing was PBMCs. CDR3 region: CASSFLRGARNTEAFF. The CDR3 DNA reads as TGTGCCAGCAGCTTTTTACGGGGGGCGAGGAACACTGAAGCTTTCTTT.